The next 10 T cell receptor beta chains were all read from a single sample in a study of T cell repertoires in cytomegalovirus infection. Each CDR3 protein is one row after TCRdb ran MiXCR on the reads. Among over 100,000 distinct CDR3 sequences, about 15% were seen once, and the ten largest hold approximately 7.9%. The sample consisted of PBMCs. Every receptor here comes from a human donor in good health (CMV status not recorded). Some clones in this sample may be carry-over from other donors' samples.

This clonotype was seen a few times. The rearrangement uses TRBV5-5 and TRBJ2-7; D unresolved. V gave up 4 bases and J gave up 1 base, with 15 bases separating them. The V gene's germline CDR1 is SGHKS and CDR2 YYEKEE (reference sequence). The CDR3 spans 15 residues. This CDR3 reads CASSPILYPSYEQYF. CDR3 DNA sequence: TGTGCCAGCAGCCCGATCCTGTATCCGTCCTACGAGCAGTACTTC.

The V call is TRBV28, the J call TRBJ1-3; 10 positions match TRBD1. Germline CDR1 reads MDHEN; CDR2 reads SYDVKM. This CDR3 spans 17 amino acids. V was pared by 5 bases and J by 2 bases, with 9 bases of the junction left unmatched. The CDR3 sequence: CASSPTGTGEPGNTIYF. The CDR3, as DNA: TGTGCCAGCAGTCCGACCGGGACAGGGGAACCTGGAAACACCATATATTTT.

This clonotype was recorded at least ten times. The chain employs TRBV7-2 and TRBJ2-1; perhaps TRBD2 as D (6 bases). This CDR3 region has 17 residues. Germline V gene lookup returns CDR1 SGHTA and CDR2 FQGNSA. V was clipped by 1 base and J by 7 bases, with 20 bases between them. CDR3 loop: CASSLEGGGDGGNEQFF. The CDR3 bases are TGTGCCAGCAGCTTAGAGGGAGGCGGGGATGGGGGTAATGAGCAGTTCTTC.

The J gene is TRBJ2-2, the V gene TRBV28; D is possibly TRBD2 (5 bases). The CDR3 sequence is 16 residues long. The germline V gene encodes CDR1 MDHEN and CDR2 SYDVKM. V was clipped by 5 bases and J by 3 bases, with 16 bases between them. The CDR3 loop reads CASSPLRGRDTGELFF. The CDR3 nucleotides read TGTGCCAGCAGTCCCTTGAGAGGGCGTGACACCGGGGAGCTGTTTTTT.

There are a few counts of this clonotype. The chain joins TRBV4-2 to TRBJ1-6; 10 nucleotides match TRBD1. There are 13 residues in the CDR3. Germline CDR1 reads LGHNA; CDR2 reads YNFKEQ. Trimming cost V 3 bases and J 15 bases; bases outside gene matches: 5. CDR3 coding DNA: TGTGCCAGCAGCCAGGACAGGGGGGGACTCCTCCACTTT. Its protein product is CASSQDRGGLLHF.

CDR3 nucleotides: TGCAGCGTTGACTCGGCAGGGTTCATGGGGGGCTACACCTTC. Its translation: CSVDSAGFMGGYTF. The chain recombines TRBV29-1 with TRBJ1-2, with D tentatively TRBD1 (5 bases). V was cut by 3 bases and J by 8 bases, with 19 bases left in between. Germline CDR1 SQVTM, CDR2 ANQGSEA. The CDR3 sequence is 14 residues long. Based on the CDR3 plus reference TRBV29-1 and TRBJ1-2, the full variable domain is SAVISQKPSRDICQRGTSLTIQCQVDSQVTMMFWYRQQPGQSLTLIATANQGSEATYESGFVIDKFPISRPNLTFSTLTVSNMSPEDSSIYLCSVDSAGFMGGYTFGSGTRLTVV.

The sample holds many counts of this clonotype. The rearrangement links TRBV7-6 to TRBJ2-5, with no clear D. The CDR3 has 13 amino acids. Germline V gene sequence: CDR1 SGHVS, CDR2 FNYEAQ. V dropped 4 bases and J dropped 3 bases, with 9 bases sitting between them. CDR3 sequence: CASSSSRKETQYF. The DNA of the CDR3 is TGTGCCAGCAGCTCGAGCAGGAAAGAGACCCAGTACTTC. Together with reference TRBV7-6 and TRBJ2-5, the CDR3 gives the full variable domain: GAGVSQSPRYKVTKRGQDVALRCDPISGHVSLYWYRQALGQGPEFLTYFNYEAQQDKSGLPNDRFSAERPEGSISTLTIQRTEQRDSAMYRCASSSSRKETQYFGPGTRLLVL.

The chain couples TRBV20-1 to TRBJ1-2, with 7 bases matching TRBD1. Per germline, CDR1 DFQATT and CDR2 SNEGSKA (reference sequence). This CDR3 region has 13 residues. V was pared by 5 bases and J by 2 bases, with 5 bases of the junction left unmatched. CDR3: CSAAGTENYGYTF. CDR3 coding DNA: TGCAGTGCTGCCGGGACAGAGAACTATGGCTACACCTTC.

V gene TRBV13 combines with J gene TRBJ1-2; a weak D match, TRBD1 (6 bases). The V gene's germline CDR1 is PRHDT and CDR2 FYEKMQ (reference sequence). V gave up 0 bases and J gave up 5 bases, with 10 bases separating them. The CDR3 extends over 14 amino acids. CDR3 sequence (DNA): TGTGCCAGCAGCTTAGGGACAGGCACATATGGCTACACCTTC. It yields the protein CASSLGTGTYGYTF.

This clonotype was detected many times. The genes are TRBV7-2 and TRBJ1-1; maybe TRBD1 (6 bases). CDR1 is SGHTA, CDR2 FQGNSA, per germline. This CDR3 is built from 13 residues. Trimming took off 11 bases at V and 7 bases at J, with 20 bases between the two ends. The CDR3: CASRRAGVGEAFF. CDR3 DNA sequence: TGTGCCTCTCGCCGGGCAGGGGTTGGTGAAGCTTTCTTT.